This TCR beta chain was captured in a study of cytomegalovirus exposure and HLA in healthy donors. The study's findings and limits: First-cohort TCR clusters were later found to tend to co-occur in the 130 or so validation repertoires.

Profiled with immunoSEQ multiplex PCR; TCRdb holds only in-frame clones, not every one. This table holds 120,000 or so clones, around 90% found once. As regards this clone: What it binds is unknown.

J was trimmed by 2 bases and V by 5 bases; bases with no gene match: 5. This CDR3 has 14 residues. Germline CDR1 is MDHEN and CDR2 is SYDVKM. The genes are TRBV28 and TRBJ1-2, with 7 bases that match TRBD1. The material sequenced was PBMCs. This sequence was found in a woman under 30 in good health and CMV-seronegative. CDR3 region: CASSTGAANYGYTF. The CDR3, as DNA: TGTGCCAGCAGTACAGGGGCCGCAAACTATGGCTACACCTTC.